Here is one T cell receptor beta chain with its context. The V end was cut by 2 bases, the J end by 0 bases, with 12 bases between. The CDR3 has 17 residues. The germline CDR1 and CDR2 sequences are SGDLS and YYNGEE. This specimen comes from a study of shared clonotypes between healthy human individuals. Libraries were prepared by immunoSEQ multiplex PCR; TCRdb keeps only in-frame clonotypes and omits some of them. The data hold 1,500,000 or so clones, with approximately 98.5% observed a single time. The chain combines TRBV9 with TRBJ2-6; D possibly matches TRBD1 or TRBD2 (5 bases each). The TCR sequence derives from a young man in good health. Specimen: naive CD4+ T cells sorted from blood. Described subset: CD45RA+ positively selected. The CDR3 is CASSVGAISSGANVLTF. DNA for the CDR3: TGTGCCAGCAGCGTCGGGGCGATAAGCTCTGGGGCCAACGTCCTGACTTTC.